Shown below are 17 T cell receptor beta chains from a single sample sequenced in a study of blood T cells in healthy people across ages. Primers used in a second PCR of roughly 7 to 11 cycles were a sample-barcoded 5' primer and a J-beta primer mix. TCRdb reanalysed the 5' RACE reads using MiXCR and keeps one entry per CDR3 protein. The top ten hold roughly 14% of the sample, which has hundreds of thousands of distinct CDR3 sequences, over 40% seen once. The sample was blood. These receptors were taken from a woman older than 75 in good health.

The rearrangement uses TRBV27 and TRBJ2-1; 9 positions match TRBD1. This CDR3 has 12 residues. The germline V gene encodes CDR1 MNHEY and CDR2 SMNVEV (reference sequence). V was clipped by 6 bases and J by 8 bases; unmatched bases: 2. CDR3 protein: CASRQGADEQFF. CDR3 bases: TGTGCCAGCAGACAGGGGGCGGATGAGCAGTTCTTC.

The CDR3 coding sequence is TGCAGCGTTGATTTAGACAAGATGAACACTGAAGCTTTCTTT. It encodes CSVDLDKMNTEAFF. The chain has TRBV29-1 and TRBJ1-1; the D is unclear. The CDR3 is 14 amino acids. The V gene lost 3 bases and the J gene lost 0 bases, with 11 bases spanning the gap. The germline V gene has CDR1 SQVTM and CDR2 ANQGSEA.

This clonotype has more than one count but fewer than ten. V gene TRBV7-2 combines with J gene TRBJ2-5; possible D gene TRBD2, 6 bases. Germline V CDR1 and CDR2: SGHTA, FQGNSA. The V gene lost 5 bases and the J gene lost 0 bases, with 7 bases spanning the gap. The CDR3 totals 13 residues. CDR3 DNA sequence: TGTGCCAGCAGCGGGAGGCACCAAGAGACCCAGTACTTC. Translated, it gives CASSGRHQETQYF.

This clonotype was observed a few times. V is TRBV5-1 and J is TRBJ2-2; D is unclear. The germline gives CDR1 SGHRS, CDR2 YFSETQ. CDR3 length: 14 residues. Trimming took 3 bases from V and 4 from J, leaving 10 bases between them. CDR3 protein: CASSSLGSTGELFF. The CDR3 DNA is TGCGCCAGCAGCTCGCTAGGATCCACCGGGGAGCTGTTTTTT.

This clonotype was recorded at least ten times. The chain couples TRBV20-1 to TRBJ2-7, with 11 bases aligning to TRBD2. This CDR3 is 14 amino acids long. V gave up 5 bases and J gave up 3 bases; unmatched junction bases: 6. From germline, CDR1 is DFQATT and CDR2 SNEGSKA (reference sequence). As DNA, the CDR3 is TGCAGTGCTCCAACTAGCGGGAGCATCTACGAGCAGTACTTC. It yields the protein CSAPTSGSIYEQYF.

The table lists this clonotype with many counts. The chain recombines TRBV2 with TRBJ2-5; a possible D gene is TRBD2 (5 bases). Germline values: CDR1 SNHLY, CDR2 FYNNEI. The CDR3 has 12 amino acids. The V and J ends lost 7 bases and 3 bases respectively, with 9 bases between them. CDR3 DNA: TGTGCCAGCAATAACGGGGAAGAGACCCAGTACTTC. Translating gives CASNNGEETQYF.

The rearrangement links TRBV7-6 to TRBJ2-1, with D perhaps TRBD1 or TRBD2 (5 bases each). Trimming pared 0 bases from V and 10 bases from J, leaving 13 bases between. CDR3 size: 14 residues. Germline V lookup: CDR1 SGHVS, CDR2 FNYEAQ. CDR3 region: CASSLAPGQTEQFF. In DNA form, the CDR3 reads TGTGCCAGCAGCTTAGCGCCGGGGCAAACCGAGCAGTTCTTC.

Comment on this clonotype: A much larger clone lies a single base off, so this may be a read error. This chain links TRBV2 with TRBJ2-5, with D tentatively TRBD1 or TRBD2 (5 bases each). V shed 3 bases and J shed 11 bases, with 22 bases lying between them. Germline-derived CDR1 and CDR2 are SNHLY and FYNNEI. CDR3 length equals 15 residues. The CDR3 bases are TGTGCCAGCAGTGAGGGGGAGTTAGCCTACAATGAGCAGTACTTC. It encodes CASSEGELAYNEQYF.

The J gene is TRBJ2-3, the V gene TRBV20-1; 7 positions match TRBD2. Germline lookup yields CDR1 DFQATT and CDR2 SNEGSKA (reference sequence). The CDR3 has 13 amino acids. The CDR3 coding sequence is TGCAGAGCAAACGGGGGGAGGAAAGATACGCAGTATTTT. Encoded protein: CRANGGRKDTQYF.

The rearrangement joins TRBV20-1 to TRBJ2-5; TRBD2 aligns across 7 bases. Germline V gives CDR1 DFQATT, CDR2 SNEGSKA (reference sequence). This CDR3 contains 15 residues. V lost 2 bases to trimming and J lost 5 bases; unmatched junction nucleotides: 11. DNA for the CDR3: TGCAGTGCTAGATACCCGGGGGGACCTGAGGAGACCCAGTACTTC. Its translation: CSARYPGGPEETQYF.

As concerns this clonotype: Possible read error: a much larger clone is one base away. The chain recombines TRBV7-9 with TRBJ2-5; 7 positions match TRBD1. V lost 4 bases and J lost 11; bases outside the gene matches: 19. Germline V CDR1 and CDR2: SEHNR, FQNEAQ (reference sequence). This CDR3 spans 16 amino acids. The CDR3 DNA sequence: TGTGCCAGCAGCTCAGGGGGAACTAGGGCCTACAATGAGCAGTACTTC. It encodes CASSSGGTRAYNEQYF.

The DNA for the CDR3 is TGTGCCAGCAGTCTGGACAGATATTCCACCGGGGAGCTGTTTTTT. It is translated as CASSLDRYSTGELFF. The rearrangement joins TRBV12-3 or TRBV12-4 to TRBJ2-2; TRBD1 is a possible D gene (6 bases). CDR3 length: 15 residues. V was pared by 5 bases and J by 4 bases, with 14 bases between.

For this clonotype: Its ends do not fully match the called genes, so a read error is possible. This rearrangement joins TRBV3-1 to TRBJ1-2; 7 bases align to TRBD1. The CDR3 sequence is 13 residues long. Germline V gene sequence: CDR1 LGHDT, CDR2 YNNKEL (reference sequence). CDR3 in DNA: TGTGTCAGCAGCGACCGGGACAGAGGGGGCTACACCTTC. Translating gives CVSSDRDRGGYTF.

V and J are TRBV10-3 and TRBJ2-5, with D tentatively TRBD1 (6 bases). CDR3 size: 12 residues. CDR1 and CDR2 from the germline V gene are ENHRY and SYGVKD. The ends were cut back, 10 bases at V and 3 bases at J, with 12 bases in the middle. The CDR3 region is CATLNREETQYF. CDR3 DNA: TGTGCCACGCTTAACAGGGAAGAGACCCAGTACTTC.

A single count supports this clonotype. The J gene is TRBJ1-2, the V gene TRBV4-2, with D uncertain. The CDR3 runs to 15 residues. In germline, CDR1 is LGHNA, CDR2 YNFKEQ. Trimming stripped 2 bases from V and 3 bases from J, with 13 bases between. CDR3 protein: CASSQPTESDYGYTF. In DNA, the CDR3 is TGTGCCAGCAGCCAACCGACGGAGTCCGACTATGGCTACACCTTC.

This clonotype was observed many times. The V gene is TRBV29-1, the J gene TRBJ2-1, with 7 bases lining up with TRBD1. CDR1 and CDR2 (germline): SQVTM, ANQGSEA. The junction had 13 bases not matched to a gene; V was cut back by 8 bases and J by 9 bases. The CDR3 covers 13 residues. CDR3: CSCWTGSVGEQFF. In DNA, the CDR3 is TGCAGCTGTTGGACAGGTTCGGTGGGTGAGCAGTTCTTC.

The chain recombines TRBV4-2 with TRBJ2-4; TRBD1 might be the D (5 bases). Germline lookup yields CDR1 LGHNA and CDR2 YNFKEQ. The CDR3 length is 17 residues. The V end lost 0 bases, the J end lost 0 bases, and 12 bases lay between the germline ends. The CDR3 nucleotides are TGTGCCAGCAGCCAAGAAGGGGCAGACCTAGCCAAAAACATTCAGTACTTC. Protein sequence: CASSQEGADLAKNIQYF.